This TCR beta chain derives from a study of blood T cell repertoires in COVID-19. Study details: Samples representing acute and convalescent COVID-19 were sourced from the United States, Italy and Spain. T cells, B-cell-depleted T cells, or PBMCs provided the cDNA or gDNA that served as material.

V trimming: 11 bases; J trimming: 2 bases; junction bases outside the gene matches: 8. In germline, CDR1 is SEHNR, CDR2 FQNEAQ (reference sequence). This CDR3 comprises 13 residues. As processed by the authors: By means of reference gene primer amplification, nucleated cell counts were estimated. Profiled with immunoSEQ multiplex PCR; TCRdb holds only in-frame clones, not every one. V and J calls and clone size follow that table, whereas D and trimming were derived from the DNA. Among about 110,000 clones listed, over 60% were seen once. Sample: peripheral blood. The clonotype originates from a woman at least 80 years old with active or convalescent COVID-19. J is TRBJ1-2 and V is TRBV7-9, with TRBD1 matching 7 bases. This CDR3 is CAYGTELNYGYTF. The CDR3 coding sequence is TGTGCCTATGGGACAGAATTGAACTATGGCTACACCTTC.